The 16 T cell receptor beta chains given below trace back to one sample, sequenced in a study of blood T cells in healthy people across ages. The second PCR ran 7 to 11 cycles with a sample-barcoded 5' primer and J-beta primers. MiXCR, applied by TCRdb to the 5' RACE reads, yields one record per CDR3 protein. Among 550,000 to 750,000 distinct CDR3 sequences listed, around a fifth were seen once. Sequencing was carried out using blood. The receptors derive from a man in his 70s in good health.

This rearrangement joins TRBV7-2 to TRBJ2-1; D call uncertain. The CDR3 loop spans 14 amino acids. V dropped 0 bases and J dropped 6 bases, with 9 bases sitting between them. Looked up from germline, CDR1 is SGHTA and CDR2 is FQGNSA. The DNA for the CDR3 is TGTGCCAGCAGCTTAGCGCTAGTTCCCAATGAGCAGTTCTTC. Translation gives CASSLALVPNEQFF.

The V and J genes are TRBV4-2 and TRBJ2-7; D remains ambiguous. The V gene lost 0 bases and the J gene lost 1 base, with 10 bases spanning the gap. Germline CDR1 LGHNA, CDR2 YNFKEQ. The CDR3 sequence is 15 residues long. CDR3 sequence: CASSQEGSESYEQYF. The CDR3 DNA sequence: TGTGCCAGCAGCCAAGAGGGTTCCGAATCCTACGAGCAGTACTTC.

This clonotype appeared once. The V and J genes are TRBV12-3 or TRBV12-4 and TRBJ2-5; 8 bases are shared with TRBD1. The length of the CDR3 is 14 residues. J was trimmed by 4 bases and V by 7 bases; bases with no gene match: 8. CDR3 bases: TGTGCCAGCAAATCGGACAGGGAGTTAGAGACCCAGTACTTC. Translated, it gives CASKSDRELETQYF.

The rearrangement uses TRBV2 and TRBJ1-6; 7 bases line up with TRBD1. CDR1 SNHLY and CDR2 FYNNEI come from the germline V gene. V dropped 7 bases and J dropped 4; count of bases not matched to a gene: 10. The CDR3 loop spans 16 amino acids. Written as DNA, the CDR3 is TGTGCCAGCACCAAGGAGGGGGACAGATATAATTCACCCCTCCACTTT. This codes for CASTKEGDRYNSPLHF.

V usage is TRBV5-6 and J usage is TRBJ2-7, with D possibly matching TRBD1 (6 bases). CDR3 length: 13 residues. Germline assignment: CDR1 SGHDT and CDR2 YYEEEE. Trimming took off 3 bases at V and 7 bases at J, with 14 bases between the two ends. CDR3 amino acids: CASSSGARIEQYF. The CDR3 region has the DNA TGTGCCAGCAGCTCAGGGGCACGAATAGAGCAGTACTTC.

This clonotype was detected ten times or more. In DNA form, the CDR3 reads TGTGCCAGCAGCCCAGACAGGGGTTTAAACATTCAGTACTTC. Translation gives CASSPDRGLNIQYF. The chain joins TRBV3-1 to TRBJ2-4; TRBD1 aligns across 8 bases. The CDR3 is 14 amino acids. Germline lookup yields CDR1 LGHDT and CDR2 YNNKEL (reference sequence). Trimming took 4 bases from V and 6 from J; bases not matched to a gene: 5.

The chain has TRBV5-4 and TRBJ2-7; D not certain. Deletions cut 3 bases from V and 6 bases from J, with 13 bases between. CDR1 and CDR2 (germline): SGHNT, YYREEE (reference sequence). This CDR3 has 13 amino acids. CDR3 nucleotides: TGTGCCAGCAGCTACTGGACCGGCGGCGAGCAGTACTTC. Encoded protein: CASSYWTGGEQYF. Using reference TRBV5-4 and TRBJ2-7 for the parts outside the CDR3, the full variable domain is ETGVTQSPTHLIKTRGQQVTLRCSSQSGHNTVSWYQQALGQGPQFIFQYYREEENGRGNFPPRFSGLQFPNYSSELNVNALELDDSALYLCASSYWTGGEQYFGPGTRLTVT.

V gene TRBV9 combines with J gene TRBJ2-7; 7 nucleotides line up with TRBD1. The germline V gene has CDR1 SGDLS and CDR2 YYNGEE. Trimming removed 4 bases from V and 9 bases from J; junction bases left unmatched: 10. CDR3 length: 13 residues. CDR3 region: CASSPTGQWRQYF. DNA for the CDR3: TGTGCCAGCAGCCCGACGGGACAGTGGCGGCAGTACTTC.

Note on this clonotype: The CDR3 carries no conserved terminal phenylalanine or tryptophan, so it likely arises from a read error. No DNA is shown, since the ends of the CDR3 on it are uncertain; the CDR3 is the one TCRdb lists. This chain connects TRBV15 to TRBJ2-4; TRBD1 is the table's D call and was not checked against the DNA. The CDR3 length is 8 residues, termini included. CDR1 and CDR2 (germline): LNHNV, YYDKDF (reference sequence). The CDR3 loop reads CATSTDRV.

This clonotype was found a few times. The V and J genes are TRBV5-1 and TRBJ2-7; 7 bases map to TRBD1. Trimming cost V 0 bases and J 3 bases; bases outside gene matches: 6. This CDR3 region has 15 residues. CDR1 SGHRS and CDR2 YFSETQ come from the germline V gene. The CDR3 spells CASSLEGTAFYEQYF. In DNA, the CDR3 is TGCGCCAGCAGCTTGGAGGGGACAGCTTTCTACGAGCAGTACTTC.

This clonotype appeared a few times. The CDR3 coding sequence is TGCAGTGCGAGGGTACCTAGCGGGAGTAATGATACGCAGTATTTT. The encoded protein is CSARVPSGSNDTQYF. J is TRBJ2-3 and V is TRBV20-1; 10 bases are shared with TRBD2. The CDR3 length is 15 residues. Trimming cost V 6 bases and J 6 bases; bases outside gene matches: 12. Germline assignment: CDR1 DFQATT and CDR2 SNEGSKA (reference sequence).

V and J are TRBV12-3 or TRBV12-4 and TRBJ1-5; D not resolved. This CDR3 has 15 residues. The germline V and J ends were trimmed by 5 bases and 2 bases, with 13 bases remaining between them. CDR3 in DNA: TGTGCCAGCAGTATAGACGGGCGACGCAATCAGCCCCAGCATTTT. Translating it yields CASSIDGRRNQPQHF.

The rearrangement joins TRBV10-3 to TRBJ2-5, with a weak D call TRBD1 (5 bases). The J call may be incorrect, as the DNA end agrees better with TRBJ2-7. Germline-derived CDR1 and CDR2 are ENHRY and SYGVKD. The CDR3 loop spans 13 amino acids. CDR3 coding DNA: TGTGCCATCAGTGGGGGCGACAGCTACGAGCAGTACTTC. Translation: CAISGGDSYEQYF.

The genes are TRBV29-1 and TRBJ2-2, with D uncertain. Germline V gene sequence: CDR1 SQVTM, CDR2 ANQGSEA. The ends were cut back, 4 bases at V and 0 bases at J, with 9 bases in the middle. The CDR3 is 14 amino acids. CDR3 sequence (DNA): TGCAGCGTTGTGGGTCCCCCGAACACCGGGGAGCTGTTTTTT. Amino acids: CSVVGPPNTGELFF.

This chain connects TRBV19 to TRBJ1-4; no reliable D call. Per germline, CDR1 LNHDA and CDR2 SQIVND (reference sequence). V was shortened by 5 bases and J by 0 bases, with 7 bases between the two germline ends. The CDR3 has 14 amino acids. This CDR3 is CASSFGTTNEKLFF. CDR3 nucleotides: TGTGCCAGTAGTTTTGGGACAACTAATGAAAAACTGTTTTTT.

V and J are TRBV6-2 or TRBV6-3 and TRBJ2-2; tentative D call: TRBD1 (6 bases). CDR3 size: 14 residues. The V and J ends lost 9 bases and 3 bases respectively, with 14 bases between them. In germline, CDR1 is MNHEY, CDR2 SVGEGT. The CDR3 protein is CASKRGLDTGELFF. In DNA form, the CDR3 reads TGTGCCAGTAAGAGGGGGTTGGACACCGGGGAGCTGTTTTTT.